A single sample is the source of the 14 T cell receptor beta chains below, sequenced in a study of long-term antiretroviral therapy in people with HIV. The immunoSEQ assay was v3.0, run at survey level. The method was immunoSEQ multiplex PCR; TCRdb's version includes in-frame clones alone and lacks a portion of them. The data show 30,000 to 35,000 clones, more than 60% seen once. The sequences come from unsorted PBMCs, collected 3.1 years after starting antiretroviral therapy. The receptors come from a woman aged 45-65 years with HIV.

This clone was picked up a small number of times. V is TRBV30 and J is TRBJ1-3; D gene ambiguous. The ends were cut back, 7 bases at V and 2 bases at J, with 6 bases in the middle. Germline-derived CDR1 and CDR2 are GTSNPN and SVGIG (reference sequence). This CDR3 has 11 residues. The CDR3 reads CASSPGNTIYF. DNA of the CDR3: TGTGCCTCCTCCCCTGGAAACACCATATATTTT.

This chain joins TRBV6-5 and TRBJ1-2; maybe TRBD1 (6 bases). The germline gives CDR1 MNHEY, CDR2 SVGAGI. The CDR3 has 15 amino acids. The germline V and J ends were trimmed by 2 bases and 3 bases, with 13 bases remaining between them. The CDR3 protein is CASSYRARTDYGYTF. The CDR3 nucleotides are TGTGCCAGCAGTTACAGAGCGCGGACAGACTATGGCTACACCTTC.

The J gene is TRBJ2-7, the V gene TRBV28; 8 bases map to TRBD2. The germline V gene encodes CDR1 MDHEN and CDR2 SYDVKM. The length of the CDR3 is 12 residues. Unmatched junction bases numbered 6, after V lost 3 bases and J lost 11 bases. CDR3 bases: TGTGCCAGCAGTTTGCCAGAGCGGGGGAAGTACTTC. Encoded protein: CASSLPERGKYF.

The chain combines TRBV11-1 with TRBJ2-7, with 8 bases aligning to TRBD2. Trimming cost V 4 bases and J 2 bases; bases outside gene matches: 1. This CDR3 region has 13 residues. Germline assignment: CDR1 SGHAT and CDR2 FQDESV (reference sequence). For the CDR3, the DNA is TGTGCCAGCAGCTCGGGGGGGGCCTACGAGCAGTACGTC. It translates to CASSSGGAYEQYV.

The chain uses TRBV5-4 and TRBJ1-1, with a weak D call TRBD1 (6 bases). Germline V gene lookup returns CDR1 SGHNT and CDR2 YYREEE (reference sequence). The V gene lost 3 bases and the J gene lost 9 bases, with 9 bases spanning the gap. CDR3 length: 11 residues. The CDR3 sequence is CASSSGQQAFF. The CDR3 DNA follows: TGTGCCAGCAGCTCCGGACAGCAAGCTTTCTTT.

This sequence joins TRBV25-1 and TRBJ1-2; 9 bases agree with TRBD1. Germline CDR1 reads MGHDK; CDR2 reads SYGVNS. J gave up 7 bases and V 0 bases, and 6 bases lay outside the gene matches. CDR3 length equals 15 residues. CDR3 DNA: TGTGCCAGCAGTGAATATCAGGGACAGGGTTTTGGCTACACCTTC. This codes for CASSEYQGQGFGYTF.

CDR3 amino acids: CASSVRPGQGAAAFF. The CDR3 DNA reads as TGTGCCAGCAGCGTCCGACCGGGACAGGGGGCTGCAGCTTTCTTT. The chain links TRBV7-3 to TRBJ1-1; TRBD1 agrees at 12 bases. This CDR3 has 15 amino acids. V trimming: 5 bases; J trimming: 10 bases; junction bases outside the gene matches: 11. CDR1 is SGHTA, CDR2 FQGTGA, per germline.

This rearrangement joins TRBV6-5 to TRBJ1-1, with D perhaps matching TRBD1 (5 bases). V was pared by 4 bases and J by 5 bases, with 11 bases between. CDR3 size: 13 residues. Germline-derived CDR1 and CDR2 are MNHEY and SVGAGI. The CDR3 sequence: CASSLQGATEAFF. In nucleotides, the CDR3 is TGTGCCAGCAGTTTACAAGGGGCGACTGAAGCTTTCTTT.

The chain employs TRBV7-3 and TRBJ2-3, with no clear D. Germline CDR1 SGHTA, CDR2 FQGTGA. CDR3 length: 15 amino acids. The V gene lost 5 bases and the J gene lost 3 bases, with 15 bases spanning the gap. The CDR3 DNA reads as TGTGCCAGCAGCCCCGACGGTATAGCAACAGATACGCAGTATTTT. It yields the protein CASSPDGIATDTQYF. The full variable domain, with the rest looked up from reference TRBV7-3 and TRBJ2-3, is GAGVSQTPSNKVTEKGKYVELRCDPISGHTALYWYRQSLGQGPEFLIYFQGTGAADDSGLPNDRFFAVRPEGSVSTLKIQRTERGDSAVYLCASSPDGIATDTQYFGPGTRLTVL.

The chain is built from TRBV9 and TRBJ2-2, with unresolved D. Trimming cost V 3 bases and J 6 bases, with 6 bases left between them. The CDR3 has 12 residues. In germline, CDR1 is SGDLS, CDR2 YYNGEE. The CDR3 bases are TGTGCCAGCAGCGCGGCTCCCGGGGAGCTGTTTTTT. This translates into CASSAAPGELFF.

This chain uses TRBV7-3 with TRBJ1-5; D is unresolved. In germline, CDR1 is SGHTA, CDR2 FQGTGA. V was pared by 11 bases and J by 9 bases, with 11 bases between. CDR3 size: 10 residues. Here the CDR3 reads CAPQLRPQHF. As DNA, the CDR3 is TGTGCCCCCCAACTGAGGCCCCAGCATTTT.

The V and J genes are TRBV9 and TRBJ2-3, with D hard to call. Per germline, CDR1 SGDLS and CDR2 YYNGEE. V shed 0 bases and J shed 4 bases, with 12 bases lying between them. The CDR3 totals 15 residues. In DNA, the CDR3 is TGTGCCAGCAGCGTAGGGGTGCTTTGGGCAGATACGCAGTATTTT. As protein: CASSVGVLWADTQYF. The full variable domain, rest sourced from reference TRBV9 and TRBJ2-3, is DSGVTQTPKHLITATGQRVTLRCSPRSGDLSVYWYQQSLDQGLQFLIQYYNGEERAKGNILERFSAQQFPDLHSELNLSSLELGDSALYFCASSVGVLWADTQYFGPGTRLTVL.

This rearrangement joins TRBV23-1 to TRBJ2-1, with 10 bases lining up with TRBD1. TRBV23-1 is flagged as an ORF with uncertain function. Trimming cost V 4 bases and J 1 base; bases outside gene matches: 7. This CDR3 region has 17 residues. CDR3 sequence reads: CASSRRTGGGSYNEQFF. For the CDR3, the DNA is TGCGCCAGCAGTCGAAGGACAGGGGGAGGATCCTACAATGAGCAGTTCTTC.

This chain connects TRBV11-3 to TRBJ2-7; 14 positions agree with TRBD2. Germline V lookup: CDR1 SGHNT, CDR2 YENEEA. This CDR3 spans 18 amino acids. After removal of 4 bases from V and 3 bases from J, the junction contained 11 bases not matched to a gene. CDR3 coding DNA: TGTGCCAGCAGCTCGGGACTAGCGGGGGCCCTATTCCTCTACGAGCAGTACTTC. Encoded protein: CASSSGLAGALFLYEQYF.